The 5 T cell receptor beta chains given below trace back to one sample, sequenced in a study of identical twins' blood T cells. TCRdb recomputed calls from the 5' RACE reads with MiXCR, one row per CDR3 protein. The sample consists of 350,000 to 400,000 distinct CDR3 sequences, about 28% of them appearing once. The specimen sequenced was PBMCs. These receptors were taken from a woman aged 18-50 years in good health.

The chain carries TRBV12-3 or TRBV12-4 and TRBJ1-1; possible D gene TRBD1, 6 bases. CDR3 length: 15 amino acids. V was pared by 6 bases and J by 0 bases, with 14 bases between. The CDR3, as DNA: TGTGCCAGCAGGACGAACGGACAGTTGAACACTGAAGCTTTCTTT. The encoded protein is CASRTNGQLNTEAFF.

Only one count was recorded for this clonotype. This chain links TRBV4-2 with TRBJ2-3, with 9 bases that match TRBD2. The CDR3 sequence is 16 residues long. Germline values: CDR1 LGHNA, CDR2 YNFKEQ. After removal of 1 base from V and 4 bases from J, the junction contained 6 bases not matched to a gene. For the CDR3, the DNA is TGTGCCAGCAGCCAAGTGGGACTAGCAAACCCAGATACGCAGTATTTT. Protein product: CASSQVGLANPDTQYF.

The chain carries TRBV25-1 and TRBJ1-1; D is undetermined. In germline, CDR1 is MGHDK, CDR2 SYGVNS. The V gene lost 7 bases and the J gene lost 7 bases, with 13 bases spanning the gap. This CDR3 spans 12 amino acids. The CDR3 spells CASTIGVGEAFF. CDR3 bases: TGTGCCAGCACCATAGGTGTCGGTGAAGCTTTCTTT.

This clonotype was counted between two and nine times. This rearrangement joins TRBV20-1 to TRBJ1-6; possible D gene TRBD1, 6 bases. Trimming took off 2 bases at V and 14 bases at J, with 19 bases between the two ends. This CDR3 comprises 14 residues. Germline CDR1 and CDR2: DFQATT and SNEGSKA (reference sequence). CDR3 DNA: TGCAGTGCTAGATCGCCGGGGGCGGTTATGTCCCTCCACTTT. Translated: CSARSPGAVMSLHF.

The V gene is TRBV19, the J gene TRBJ2-7; 7 positions agree with TRBD1. From germline, CDR1 is LNHDA and CDR2 SQIVND (reference sequence). This CDR3 region has 15 residues. Unmatched junction bases numbered 6, after V lost 3 bases and J lost 1 base. Here the CDR3 DNA reads TGTGCCAGTAGTATTGGGGACAGCCAGTCCTACGAGCAGTACTTC. Its protein product is CASSIGDSQSYEQYF.